This T cell receptor beta chain emerged from a study of blood T cell repertoires in COVID-19. As for the study in general: Acute-phase and convalescent COVID-19 samples originated in the United States, Italy and Spain. PBMCs, B-cell-depleted T cells, or T cells provided the cDNA or gDNA that made up the material.

Germline V gives CDR1 SGHAT, CDR2 FQNNGV. The CDR3 is 18 residues long. V shed 2 bases and J 5 bases; nucleotides not matched to a gene: 12. Original handling: The assay estimated nucleated cells by amplifying reference gene primers. TCRdb's table, derived via immunoSEQ multiplex PCR, lists solely in-frame clones and lacks some. That table is the source of V, J and clone size, and D and trimming were worked out from the DNA. The data show roughly 100,000 clones, with around 80% seen just once and about 20% held by the top ten. Sample: peripheral blood. The sequence came from a human donor in a cohort sampled during active COVID-19. The chain carries TRBV11-2 and TRBJ2-5; 12 bases fit TRBD2. The CDR3: CASSLPRLAGVRAETQYF. The CDR3, as DNA: TGTGCCAGCAGCTTACCCCGACTAGCGGGAGTGAGGGCGGAGACCCAGTACTTC.